These 10 T cell receptor beta chains were sequenced from one sample in a study of T cells after yellow fever vaccination. Via MiXCR, TCRdb re-called the 5' RACE reads, giving one row per CDR3 protein. Of approximately 600,000 distinct CDR3 sequences in the sample, roughly an eighth are singletons; the top ten hold 15%. The source material was PBMCs, sampled on the day of the yellow fever booster vaccination. These receptors originate from a man under 40 who received the YFV17D yellow fever vaccine.

The table lists this clonotype with a few counts. The genes are TRBV14 and TRBJ2-3; 8 bases are a match to TRBD1. V trimming: 5 bases; J trimming: 3 bases; junction bases outside the gene matches: 4. The CDR3 covers 14 residues. Per the germline V gene, CDR1 is SGHDN and CDR2 is FVKESK. The DNA of the CDR3 is TGTGCCAGCAGCGACAGGGGAAGGACAGATACGCAGTATTTT. This translates into CASSDRGRTDTQYF.

This clonotype has a handful of counts. The chain joins TRBV12-3 or TRBV12-4 to TRBJ1-3; 10 positions match TRBD1. CDR3 length: 14 amino acids. Trimming took 6 bases from V and 6 from J; bases not matched to a gene: 5. The CDR3 reads CASRLGQGENTIYF. In DNA form, the CDR3 reads TGTGCCAGCAGGCTCGGACAGGGGGAAAACACCATATATTTT.

This clonotype was counted ten times or more. This chain uses TRBV21-1 with TRBJ2-3; the DNA was not compared with TRBD2, the D call given in the table. TRBV21-1 is listed as a pseudogene. This CDR3 has 14 residues. The CDR3 is CASSTLEGTDTQYF. CDR3 nucleotides: TGTGCCAGCAGCACCCTAGAGGGGACAGATACGCAGTATTTT.

V usage is TRBV11-2 and J usage is TRBJ2-7; the match to TRBD2 covers 12 bases. CDR3 length equals 18 residues. Per germline, CDR1 SGHAT and CDR2 FQNNGV. The trim removed 1 base at V and 6 bases at J, leaving 13 bases unmatched. In DNA, the CDR3 is TGTGCCAGCAGCTTAGTGGCGACTAGCGGGAGTTCCCGAAGCGAGCAGTACTTC. Translation gives CASSLVATSGSSRSEQYF.

This chain connects TRBV6-5 to TRBJ2-3, with TRBD2 identical over 10 bases. The CDR3 covers 15 residues. Germline CDR1 reads MNHEY; CDR2 reads SVGAGI. Germline trimming cut 0 bases from V and 6 bases from J; bases unmatched to any gene: 3. DNA for the CDR3: TGTGCCAGCAGTTACTCGGGGACTAGCGCGGATACGCAGTATTTT. Its translation is CASSYSGTSADTQYF.

This clonotype was seen a few times. V usage is TRBV7-9 and J usage is TRBJ2-2; the D gene is possibly TRBD1 (5 bases). Germline CDR1 SEHNR, CDR2 FQNEAQ (reference sequence). V was trimmed by 6 bases and J by 8 bases, leaving 13 bases between them. This CDR3 contains 13 residues. The CDR3 bases are TGTGCCAGCAGTTCAGGGATCAGAGGGGAGCTGTTTTTT. It codes for CASSSGIRGELFF.

This clonotype appeared a few times. The chain couples TRBV10-2 to TRBJ2-7; D not certain. V lost 3 bases, J lost 0 bases, and 9 bases lay in between. This CDR3 has 14 residues. Germline V gene data show CDR1 as WSHSY and CDR2 as SAAADI. CDR3 bases: TGCGCCAGCAGTGATTGGCAGACCTCCTACGAGCAGTACTTC. It specifies CASSDWQTSYEQYF.

This clonotype was recorded at least ten times. This chain links TRBV19 with TRBJ2-3; tentatively, D is TRBD1 or TRBD2 (5 bases each). Germline V gives CDR1 LNHDA, CDR2 SQIVND (reference sequence). V was trimmed by 9 bases and J by 4 bases, leaving 17 bases between them. This CDR3 has 14 amino acids. CDR3 protein: CASSLGVGADTQYF. CDR3 in DNA: TGTGCCAGCAGTTTGGGGGTTGGTGCAGATACGCAGTATTTT.

This clonotype was recorded at least ten times. The chain recombines TRBV5-1 with TRBJ2-3, with D hard to call. Per germline, CDR1 SGHRS and CDR2 YFSETQ. V lost 4 bases, J lost 2 bases, and 14 bases lay in between. The CDR3 is 15 amino acids. This CDR3 reads CASSRDRDLTDTQYF. CDR3 coding DNA: TGCGCCAGCAGCCGAGATAGGGATCTCACAGATACGCAGTATTTT. Full variable domain (outside the CDR3, taken from reference TRBV5-1 and TRBJ2-3): KAGVTQTPRYLIKTRGQQVTLSCSPISGHRSVSWYQQTPGQGLQFLFEYFSETQRNKGNFPGRFSGRQFSNSRSEMNVSTLELGDSALYLCASSRDRDLTDTQYFGPGTRLTVL.

This clonotype was counted ten times or more. This sequence joins TRBV28 and TRBJ2-1; D uncertain. Trimming cost V 2 bases and J 5 bases, with 7 bases left between them. CDR1 is MDHEN and CDR2 is SYDVKM in the germline V gene. CDR3 length: 13 amino acids. CDR3 protein: CASSLTSNNEQFF. CDR3 coding DNA: TGTGCCAGCAGTTTAACCTCAAACAATGAGCAGTTCTTC.